Given below is one TCR beta chain in context. TCRdb re-analysed the 5' RACE reads in MiXCR, keeping a single row per CDR3 protein. The table shows 85,000 to 90,000 distinct CDR3 sequences, with about 15% occurring only once. The data originate from a study of early T cells in non-severe SARS-CoV-2 infection. Study summary: With bulk RNA from unsorted whole blood as input, sequencing yielded unpaired chains.

The receptor was derived from an adult who was a healthcare worker with PCR-confirmed SARS-CoV-2 infection or an uninfected control (not recorded which). Sequencing input: whole blood.

The CDR3 region is CASSMERHTGELFF. The CDR3 coding sequence is TGTGCCAGCTCCATGGAGAGACACACCGGGGAGCTGTTTTTT. This chain uses TRBV18 with TRBJ2-2, with D unclear. This CDR3 contains 14 residues. The germline CDR1 and CDR2 sequences are KGHSH and LQKENI. V was trimmed by 6 bases and J by 3 bases, leaving 11 bases between them.